These 13 T cell receptor beta chains share one sample of origin, sequenced in a study of T cell responses to AZD1222 COVID-19 vaccine. Only in-frame clones appear in the TCRdb table, and some are missing; sequencing was by immunoSEQ multiplex PCR. The sample includes 120,000 or so clones, about 82% seen only once; the top ten take roughly a sixth. The sample consisted of peripheral blood, taken 28 days after the second AZD1222 dose. These receptors were collected from an adult who received the AZD1222 COVID-19 vaccine.

This rearrangement joins TRBV3-1 (or the pseudogene TRBV3-2) to TRBJ2-1; the match to TRBD2 covers 9 bases. The CDR3 length is 15 residues. Trimming removed 5 bases from V and 7 bases from J; junction bases left unmatched: 9. Germline CDR1 and CDR2: LGHDT and YNNKEL (reference sequence). CDR3 sequence (DNA): TGTGCCAGCAGCTCCGACGCGACTAGCGGAAATGAGCAGTTCTTC. Its protein product is CASSSDATSGNEQFF.

The chain recombines TRBV10-2 with TRBJ1-5, with 9 bases aligning to TRBD1. The germline gives CDR1 WSHSY, CDR2 SAAADI. This CDR3 region has 16 residues. Germline trimming cut 3 bases from V and 4 bases from J; bases unmatched to any gene: 7. The CDR3 region is CASSDPGQGRNQPQHF. CDR3 DNA: TGCGCCAGCAGTGATCCGGGACAGGGAAGGAATCAGCCCCAGCATTTT.

The chain uses TRBV5-8 and TRBJ1-2; 9 nucleotides match TRBD1. The CDR3 length is 13 residues. Looked up from germline, CDR1 is SGHTS and CDR2 is YDEGEE. Germline trimming cut 4 bases from V and 4 bases from J; bases unmatched to any gene: 2. The CDR3 spells CASSKDRGYGYTF. CDR3 nucleotides: TGTGCCAGCAGCAAGGACAGGGGCTATGGCTACACCTTC.

The V call is TRBV7-6, the J call TRBJ1-1; D uncertain. V was trimmed by 3 bases and J by 2 bases, leaving 4 bases between them. CDR1 SGHVS and CDR2 FNYEAQ come from the germline V gene. The CDR3 loop spans 12 amino acids. CDR3 coding DNA: TGTGCCAGCAGCTTCTCCAACACTGAAGCTTTCTTT. This gives the protein CASSFSNTEAFF.

The rearrangement links TRBV6-5 to TRBJ2-3; 7 bases align to TRBD2. The CDR3 has 13 amino acids. The V gene's germline CDR1 is MNHEY and CDR2 SVGAGI. Germline trimming cut 11 bases from V and 4 bases from J; bases unmatched to any gene: 9. The CDR3: CACHPAGADTQYF. The CDR3 coding sequence is TGTGCCTGCCACCCCGCGGGGGCAGATACGCAGTATTTT.

The chain links TRBV11-1 to TRBJ2-2, with a possible D match to TRBD1 (6 bases). The length of the CDR3 is 15 residues. V was clipped by 4 bases and J by 0 bases, with 9 bases between them. Germline V gives CDR1 SGHAT, CDR2 FQDESV (reference sequence). CDR3: CASSSQGTNTGELFF. As DNA, the CDR3 is TGTGCCAGCAGCTCACAGGGCACGAACACCGGGGAGCTGTTTTTT.

The chain couples TRBV4-1 to TRBJ2-7; D is perhaps TRBD1 (6 bases). Trimming cost V 5 bases and J 2 bases, with 22 bases left between them. This CDR3 is 17 amino acids long. Germline CDR1 reads MGHRA; CDR2 reads YSYEKL. CDR3 amino acids: CASSEALSTGLTYEQYF. The CDR3 DNA is TGCGCCAGCAGCGAAGCCTTATCAACAGGGCTCACCTACGAGCAGTACTTC.

The genes are TRBV7-9 and TRBJ1-3, with D uncertain. V was shortened by 4 bases and J by 4 bases, with 5 bases between the two germline ends. CDR3 length: 12 residues. Looked up from germline, CDR1 is SEHNR and CDR2 is FQNEAQ (reference sequence). The DNA for the CDR3 is TGTGCCAGCAGCTCCCAGGGAAACACCATATATTTT. Its translation: CASSSQGNTIYF.

The gene calls are TRBV11-2 and TRBJ1-3, with D unclear. The CDR3 contains 14 residues. CDR1 is SGHAT, CDR2 FQNNGV, per germline. V lost 7 bases and J 0 bases, leaving 10 bases between the germline ends. The CDR3 loop reads CASTKYSSGNTIYF. CDR3 in DNA: TGTGCCAGCACCAAATACAGCTCTGGAAACACCATATATTTT. Based on the CDR3 plus reference TRBV11-2 and TRBJ1-3, the full variable domain is EAGVAQSPRYKIIEKRQSVAFWCNPISGHATLYWYQQILGQGPKLLIQFQNNGVVDDSQLPKDRFSAERLKGVDSTLKIQPAKLEDSAVYLCASTKYSSGNTIYFGEGSWLTVV.

This clone was observed a handful of times. The chain joins TRBV10-3 to TRBJ1-2, with D uncertain. From germline, CDR1 is ENHRY and CDR2 SYGVKD. This CDR3 is 16 amino acids long. V shed 3 bases and J shed 0 bases, with 14 bases lying between them. CDR3: CAISESGVGANYGYTF. CDR3 nucleotide sequence: TGTGCCATCAGTGAATCTGGTGTCGGGGCTAACTATGGCTACACCTTC.

This clone was observed once. The J gene is TRBJ2-7, the V gene TRBV9, with D maybe TRBD1 (6 bases). In germline, CDR1 is SGDLS, CDR2 YYNGEE. There are 16 residues in the CDR3. V was pared by 0 bases and J by 3 bases, with 16 bases between. The CDR3 DNA reads as TGTGCCAGCAGCGTAGGTTCAGGGGTCTGGGACTACGAGCAGTACTTC. Protein: CASSVGSGVWDYEQYF. Based on the CDR3 plus reference TRBV9 and TRBJ2-7, the full variable domain is DSGVTQTPKHLITATGQRVTLRCSPRSGDLSVYWYQQSLDQGLQFLIQYYNGEERAKGNILERFSAQQFPDLHSELNLSSLELGDSALYFCASSVGSGVWDYEQYFGPGTRLTVT.

This clone was detected only a few times. The chain has TRBV4-1 and TRBJ2-5; D is perhaps TRBD2 (5 bases). The V gene's germline CDR1 is MGHRA and CDR2 YSYEKL. The CDR3 contains 16 residues. V lost 0 bases, J lost 4 bases, and 15 bases lay in between. CDR3 nucleotide sequence: TGCGCCAGCAGCCAAGATCCCCCGGGAAGACGAGAGACCCAGTACTTC. Translated, it gives CASSQDPPGRRETQYF.

V is TRBV5-1 and J is TRBJ1-4; a weak D match, TRBD1 (5 bases). The germline V gene has CDR1 SGHRS and CDR2 YFSETQ. The CDR3 totals 14 residues. V was cut by 2 bases and J by 5 bases, with 10 bases left in between. CDR3 loop: CASSFGTENEKLFF. CDR3 DNA sequence: TGCGCCAGCAGCTTCGGGACCGAGAATGAAAAACTGTTTTTT.